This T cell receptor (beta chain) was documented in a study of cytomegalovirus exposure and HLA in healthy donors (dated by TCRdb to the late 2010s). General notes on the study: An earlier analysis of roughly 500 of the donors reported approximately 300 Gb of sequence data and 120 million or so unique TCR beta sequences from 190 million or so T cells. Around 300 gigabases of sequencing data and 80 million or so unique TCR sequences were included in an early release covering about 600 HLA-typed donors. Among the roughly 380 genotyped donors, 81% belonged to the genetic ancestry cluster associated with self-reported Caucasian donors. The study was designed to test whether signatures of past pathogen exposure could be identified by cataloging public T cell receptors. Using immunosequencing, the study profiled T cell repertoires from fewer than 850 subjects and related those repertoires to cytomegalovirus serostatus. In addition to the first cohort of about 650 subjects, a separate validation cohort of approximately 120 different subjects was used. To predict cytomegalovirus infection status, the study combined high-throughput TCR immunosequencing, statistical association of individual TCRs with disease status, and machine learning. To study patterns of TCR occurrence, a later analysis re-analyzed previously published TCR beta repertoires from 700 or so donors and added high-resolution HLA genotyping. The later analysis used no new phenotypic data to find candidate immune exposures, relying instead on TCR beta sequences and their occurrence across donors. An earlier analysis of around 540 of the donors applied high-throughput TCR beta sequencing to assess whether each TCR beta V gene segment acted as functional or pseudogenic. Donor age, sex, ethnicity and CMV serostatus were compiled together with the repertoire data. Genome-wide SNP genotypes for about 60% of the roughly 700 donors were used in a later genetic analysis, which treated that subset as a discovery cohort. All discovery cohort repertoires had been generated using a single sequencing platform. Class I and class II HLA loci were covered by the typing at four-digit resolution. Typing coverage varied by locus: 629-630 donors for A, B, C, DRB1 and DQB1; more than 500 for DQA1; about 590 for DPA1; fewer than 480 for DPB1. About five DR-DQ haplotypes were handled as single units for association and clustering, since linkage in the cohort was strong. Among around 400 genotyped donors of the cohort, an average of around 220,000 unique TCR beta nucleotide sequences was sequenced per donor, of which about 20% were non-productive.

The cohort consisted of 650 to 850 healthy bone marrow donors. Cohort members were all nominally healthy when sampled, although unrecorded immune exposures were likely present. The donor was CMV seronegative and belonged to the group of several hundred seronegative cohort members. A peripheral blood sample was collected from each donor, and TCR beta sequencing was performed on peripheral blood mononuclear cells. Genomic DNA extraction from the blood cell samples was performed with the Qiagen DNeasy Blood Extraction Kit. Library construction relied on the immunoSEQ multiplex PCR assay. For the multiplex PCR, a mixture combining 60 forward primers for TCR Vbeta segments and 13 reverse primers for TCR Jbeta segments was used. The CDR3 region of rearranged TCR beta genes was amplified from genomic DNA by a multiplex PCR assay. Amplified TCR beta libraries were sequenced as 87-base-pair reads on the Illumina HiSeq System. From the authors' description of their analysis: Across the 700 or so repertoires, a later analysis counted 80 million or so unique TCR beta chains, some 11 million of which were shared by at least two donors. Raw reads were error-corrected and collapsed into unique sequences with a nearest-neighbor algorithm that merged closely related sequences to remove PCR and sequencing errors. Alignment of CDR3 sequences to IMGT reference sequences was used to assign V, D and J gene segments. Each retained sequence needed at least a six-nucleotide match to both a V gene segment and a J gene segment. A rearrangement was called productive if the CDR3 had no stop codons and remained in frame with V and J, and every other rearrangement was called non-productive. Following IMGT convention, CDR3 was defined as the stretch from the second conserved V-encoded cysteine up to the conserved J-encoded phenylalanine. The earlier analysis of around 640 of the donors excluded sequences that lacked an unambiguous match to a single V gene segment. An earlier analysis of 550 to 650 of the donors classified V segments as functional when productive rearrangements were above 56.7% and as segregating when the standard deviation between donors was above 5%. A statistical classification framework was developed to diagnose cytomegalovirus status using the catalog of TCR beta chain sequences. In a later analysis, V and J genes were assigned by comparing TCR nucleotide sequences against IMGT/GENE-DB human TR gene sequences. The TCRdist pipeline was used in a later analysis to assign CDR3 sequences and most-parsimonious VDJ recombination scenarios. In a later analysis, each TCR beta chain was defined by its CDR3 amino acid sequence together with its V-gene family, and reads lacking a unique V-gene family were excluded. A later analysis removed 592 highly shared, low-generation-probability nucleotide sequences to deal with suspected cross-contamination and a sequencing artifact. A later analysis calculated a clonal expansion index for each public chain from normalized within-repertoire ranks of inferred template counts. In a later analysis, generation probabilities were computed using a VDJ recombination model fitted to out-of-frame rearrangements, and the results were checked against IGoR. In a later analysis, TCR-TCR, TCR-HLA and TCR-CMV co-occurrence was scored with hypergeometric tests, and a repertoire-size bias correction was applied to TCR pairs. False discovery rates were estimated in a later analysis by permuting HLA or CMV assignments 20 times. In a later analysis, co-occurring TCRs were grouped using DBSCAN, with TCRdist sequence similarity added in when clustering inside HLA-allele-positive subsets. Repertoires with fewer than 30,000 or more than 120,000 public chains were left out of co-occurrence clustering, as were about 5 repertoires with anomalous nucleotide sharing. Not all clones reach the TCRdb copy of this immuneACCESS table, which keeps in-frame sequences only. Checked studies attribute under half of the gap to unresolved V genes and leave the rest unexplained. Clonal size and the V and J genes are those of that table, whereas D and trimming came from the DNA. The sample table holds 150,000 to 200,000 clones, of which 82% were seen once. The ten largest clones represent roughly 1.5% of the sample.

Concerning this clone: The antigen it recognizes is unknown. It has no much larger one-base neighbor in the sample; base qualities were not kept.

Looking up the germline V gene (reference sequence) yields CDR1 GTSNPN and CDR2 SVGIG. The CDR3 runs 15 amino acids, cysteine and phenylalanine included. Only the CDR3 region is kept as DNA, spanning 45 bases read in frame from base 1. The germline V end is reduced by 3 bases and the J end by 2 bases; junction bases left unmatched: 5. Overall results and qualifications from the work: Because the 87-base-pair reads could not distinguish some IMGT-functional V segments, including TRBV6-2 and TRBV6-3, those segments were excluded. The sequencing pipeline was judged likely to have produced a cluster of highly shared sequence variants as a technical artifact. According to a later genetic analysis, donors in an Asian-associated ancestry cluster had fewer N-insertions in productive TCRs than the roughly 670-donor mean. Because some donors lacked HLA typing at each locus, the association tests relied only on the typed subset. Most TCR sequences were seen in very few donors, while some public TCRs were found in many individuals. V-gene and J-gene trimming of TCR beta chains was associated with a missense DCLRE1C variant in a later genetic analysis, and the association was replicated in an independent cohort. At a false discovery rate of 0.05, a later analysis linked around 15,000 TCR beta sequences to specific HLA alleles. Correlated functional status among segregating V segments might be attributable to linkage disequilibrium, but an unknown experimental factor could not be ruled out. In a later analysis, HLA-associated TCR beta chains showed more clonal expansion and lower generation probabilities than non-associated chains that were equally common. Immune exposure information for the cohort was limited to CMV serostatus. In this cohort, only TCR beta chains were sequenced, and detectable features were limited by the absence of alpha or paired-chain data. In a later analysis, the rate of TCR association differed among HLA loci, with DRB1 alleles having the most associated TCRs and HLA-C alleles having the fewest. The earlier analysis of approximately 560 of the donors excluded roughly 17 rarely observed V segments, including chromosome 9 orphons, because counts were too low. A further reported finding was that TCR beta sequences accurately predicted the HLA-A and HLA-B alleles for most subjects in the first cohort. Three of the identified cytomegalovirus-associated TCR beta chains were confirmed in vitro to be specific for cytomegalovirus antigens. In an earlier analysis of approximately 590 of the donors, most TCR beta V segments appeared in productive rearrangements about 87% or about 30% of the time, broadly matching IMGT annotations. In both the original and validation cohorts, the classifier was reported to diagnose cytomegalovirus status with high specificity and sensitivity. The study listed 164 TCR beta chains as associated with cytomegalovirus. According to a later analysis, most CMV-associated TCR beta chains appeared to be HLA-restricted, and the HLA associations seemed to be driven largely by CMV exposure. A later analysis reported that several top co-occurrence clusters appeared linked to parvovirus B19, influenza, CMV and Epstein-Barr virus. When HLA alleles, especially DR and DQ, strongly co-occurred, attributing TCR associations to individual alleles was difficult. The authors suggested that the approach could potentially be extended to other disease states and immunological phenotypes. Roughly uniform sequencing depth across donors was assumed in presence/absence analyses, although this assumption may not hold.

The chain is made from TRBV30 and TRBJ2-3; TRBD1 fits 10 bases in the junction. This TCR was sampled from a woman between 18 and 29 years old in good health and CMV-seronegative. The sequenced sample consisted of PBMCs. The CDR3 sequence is CAWSRTGGNTDTQYF. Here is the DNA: TGTGCCTGGAGCAGGACAGGGGGAAACACAGATACGCAGTATTTT.